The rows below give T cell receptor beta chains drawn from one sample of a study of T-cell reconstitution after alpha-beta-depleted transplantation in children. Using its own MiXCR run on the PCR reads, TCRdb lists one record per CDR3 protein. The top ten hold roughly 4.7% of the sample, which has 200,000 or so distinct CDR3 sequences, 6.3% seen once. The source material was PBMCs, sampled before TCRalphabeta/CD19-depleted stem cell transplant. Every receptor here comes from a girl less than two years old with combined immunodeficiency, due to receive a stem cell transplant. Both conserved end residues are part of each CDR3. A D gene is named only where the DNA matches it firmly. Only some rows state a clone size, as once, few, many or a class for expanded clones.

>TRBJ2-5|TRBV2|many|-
TGTGCCAGCAGTGAGTTGCAGCACGAAGAGACCCAGTACTTC
CASSELQHEETQYF
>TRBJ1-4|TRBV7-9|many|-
TGTGCCAGCAGCCCTACCCAGGGAGGAGAAAAACTGTTTTTT
CASSPTQGGEKLFF
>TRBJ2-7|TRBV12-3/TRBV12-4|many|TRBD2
TGTGCCAGCAGTCCTTTTGGTAGCGGGGTGAGCTACGAGCAGTACTTC
CASSPFGSGVSYEQYF
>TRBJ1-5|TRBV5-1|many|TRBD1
TGCGCCAGACGTTTGACAGGGAGGTACCAGCCCCAGCATTTT
CARRLTGRYQPQHF
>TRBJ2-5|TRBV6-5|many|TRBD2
TGTGCCAGCAGTTCCCCTTTGGCGGGGGGGGAGACCCAGTACTTC
CASSSPLAGGETQYF
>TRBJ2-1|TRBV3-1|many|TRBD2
TGTGCCAGCAGCCATACTAGCGGGGGGTACAATGAGCAGTTCTTC
CASSHTSGGYNEQFF
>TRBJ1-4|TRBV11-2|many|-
TGTGCCAGCAGCTACCCCGACAGGCCAAAACTGTTTTTT
CASSYPDRPKLFF
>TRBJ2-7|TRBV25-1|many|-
TGTGCCAGCAGTGAGCGGGGGCCCTACGAGCAGTACTTC
CASSERGPYEQYF
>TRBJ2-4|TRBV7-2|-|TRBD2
TGTGCCAGCAGCCCCTTTAGCGGGAAAAACATTCAGTACTTC
CASSPFSGKNIQYF
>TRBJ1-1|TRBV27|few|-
TGTGCCAGCAGTTTTAGGGCAATGGGGGACACTGAAGCTTTCTTT
CASSFRAMGDTEAFF
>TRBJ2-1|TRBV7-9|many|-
TGTGCCAGCCGCAGGGGGGACTCCTACAATGAGCAGTTCTTC
CASRRGDSYNEQFF
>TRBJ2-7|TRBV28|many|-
TGTGCCAGCAGTAGAAATCCCTACGAGCAGTACTTC
CASSRNPYEQYF
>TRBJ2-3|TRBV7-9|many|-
TGTGCCAGCAGCTCGATGACTAAGCGGGATACGCAGTATTTT
CASSSMTKRDTQYF
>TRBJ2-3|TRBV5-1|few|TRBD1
TGCGCCAGCAGCCACGATAGTCGGGACAGCTACACAGATACGCAGTATTTT
CASSHDSRDSYTDTQYF
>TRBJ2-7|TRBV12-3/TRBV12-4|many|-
TGTGCCAGCAGTCGCCCAGGGGAAGACGAGCAGTACTTC
CASSRPGEDEQYF
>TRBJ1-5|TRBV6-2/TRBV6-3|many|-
TGTGCCAGCAGTTACGGATCCGGGAGTATAGAGTTTAATCAGCCCCAGCATTTT
CASSYGSGSIEFNQPQHF
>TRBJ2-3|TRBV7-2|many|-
TGTGCCAGCAGCTTAGTTGTCACAGATACGCAGTATTTT
CASSLVVTDTQYF
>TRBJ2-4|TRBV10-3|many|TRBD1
TGTGCCATCAGTGGGGACAGTGCCCTAGCCAAAAACATTCAGTACTTC
CAISGDSALAKNIQYF
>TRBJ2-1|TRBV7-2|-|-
TGTGCCAGCAGCTCGTATATGTACAATGAGCAGTTCTTC
CASSSYMYNEQFF
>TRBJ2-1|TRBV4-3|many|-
TGCGCCAGCAGCCCCGATAGGGGTGAGCAGTTCTTC
CASSPDRGEQFF
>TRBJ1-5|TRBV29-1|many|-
TGCAGCGTGGGCCTAGGGGGGGGTCAGCCCCAGCATTTT
CSVGLGGGQPQHF
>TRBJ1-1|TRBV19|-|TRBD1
TGTGCCAGTAGCGGACAGGGGGCCGCTGAAGCTTTCTTT
CASSGQGAAEAFF
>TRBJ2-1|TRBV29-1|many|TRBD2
TGCAGCGTTGACCCCAGCGGGATGATCAATGAGCAGTTCTTC
CSVDPSGMINEQFF
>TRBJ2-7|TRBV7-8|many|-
TGTGCCAGCAGCTTAGCGCGGGGTCACGAACCACACTACGAGCAGTACTTC
CASSLARGHEPHYEQYF
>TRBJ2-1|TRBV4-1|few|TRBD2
TGCGCCAGCAGCCACGAGGAAGCTAGCGGTGCTTACAATGAGCAGTTCTTC
CASSHEEASGAYNEQFF
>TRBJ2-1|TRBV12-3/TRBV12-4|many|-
TGTGCCAGCAGTTTATACTCCTACAATGAGCAGTTCTTC
CASSLYSYNEQFF
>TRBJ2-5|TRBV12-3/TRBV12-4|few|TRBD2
TGTGCCAGCAGATCCACGACTAGCGGGGATCGCCGGTGGGAGACCCAGTACTTC
CASRSTTSGDRRWETQYF
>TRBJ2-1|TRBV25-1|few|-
TGTGCCAGCAGTAGTTGGGCGACTTACAATGAGCAGTTCTTC
CASSSWATYNEQFF
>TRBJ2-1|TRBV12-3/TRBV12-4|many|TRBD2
TGTGCCAGCAGTAGACTAGCGGAGTCCTACAATGAGCAGTTCTTC
CASSRLAESYNEQFF
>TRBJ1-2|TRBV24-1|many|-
TGTGCCACCAGTGACCCGGGACAATTTAACTATGGCTACACCTTC
CATSDPGQFNYGYTF
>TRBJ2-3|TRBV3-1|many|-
TGTGCCAGCAGCCATAACGGAGGCACAGATACGCAGTATTTT
CASSHNGGTDTQYF
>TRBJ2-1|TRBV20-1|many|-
TGCAGTGCTACAGGGGGGGGGAATGAGCAGTTCTTC
CSATGGGNEQFF
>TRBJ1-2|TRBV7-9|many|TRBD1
TGTGCCAGCAGCGCACAGGGGGCGTACTATGGCTACACCTTC
CASSAQGAYYGYTF
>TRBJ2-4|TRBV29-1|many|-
TGCAGCGTGGAAACAATAGCCAAAAACATTCAGTACTTC
CSVETIAKNIQYF
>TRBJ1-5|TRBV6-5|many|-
TGTGCCAGCAGCATTCAACTGGGTGGGGGTCAGCCCCAGCATTTT
CASSIQLGGGQPQHF
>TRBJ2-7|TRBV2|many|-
TGTGCCAGCAGTGTGGGTCCCGAGCAGTACTTC
CASSVGPEQYF
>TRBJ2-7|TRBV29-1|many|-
TGCAGCGCCGAACCCCTCCAGGAGAGCGAGCAGTACTTC
CSAEPLQESEQYF
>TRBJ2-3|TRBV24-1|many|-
TGTGCCACCACGGCCGGGGCCTCTAGCACAGATACGCAGTATTTT
CATTAGASSTDTQYF
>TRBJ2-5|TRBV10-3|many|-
TGTGCCATCGGAAAGCCGGGAGAGGGGGAGACCCAGTACTTC
CAIGKPGEGETQYF
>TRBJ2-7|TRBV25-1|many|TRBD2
TGTGCCAGCAGTGAATATACCGGGGGGGCGGACGAGCAGTACTTC
CASSEYTGGADEQYF
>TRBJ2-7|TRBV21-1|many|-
TGTGCCAGCAGCAAAGCCTTACCGGAAGGGGCCACCTACGAGCAGTACTTC
CASSKALPEGATYEQYF
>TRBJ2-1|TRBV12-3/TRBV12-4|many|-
TGTGCCACCGTGCCCCCAGGGGAGAACAATGAGCAGTTCTTC
CATVPPGENNEQFF
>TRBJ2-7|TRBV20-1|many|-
TGCAGTGCTAAATACGGCGGGAACTCCTACGAGCAGTACTTC
CSAKYGGNSYEQYF
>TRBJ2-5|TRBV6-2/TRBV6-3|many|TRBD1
TGTGCCAGCAGCCCCACCCGACAGGGGATAGAGACCCAGTACTTC
CASSPTRQGIETQYF
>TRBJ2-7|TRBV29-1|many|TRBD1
TGCAGCGTTCCGGGACAGGGGACTTCCGAGCAGTACTTC
CSVPGQGTSEQYF
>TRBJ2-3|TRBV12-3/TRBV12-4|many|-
TGTGCCAGCAGGGGGGACACCACAGATACGCAGTATTTT
CASRGDTTDTQYF
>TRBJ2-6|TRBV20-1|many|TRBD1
TGCAGTGCGACCTCCGGGACAGGGAGCTCTGGGGCCAACGTCCTGACTTTC
CSATSGTGSSGANVLTF
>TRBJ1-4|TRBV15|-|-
TGTGCCACCAGCAGAGGAACCCGATCTAACCCCGCAACTAATGAAAAACTGTTTTTT
CATSRGTRSNPATNEKLFF
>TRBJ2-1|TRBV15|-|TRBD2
TGTGCCACCAGCAGAGATTGGGGCGGGAGCTCCTACAATGAGCAGTTCTTC
CATSRDWGGSSYNEQFF
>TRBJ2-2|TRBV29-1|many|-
TGCAGCGTTGATGCCCAGGGGGGCACCGGGGAGCTGTTTTTT
CSVDAQGGTGELFF
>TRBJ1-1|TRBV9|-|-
TGTGCCAGCAGCGTAGGAGAGGGGGAAGCTTTCTTT
CASSVGEGEAFF
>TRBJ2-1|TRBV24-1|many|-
TGTGCCACCAGTGATTTTTACAGGGACAATGAGCAGTTCTTC
CATSDFYRDNEQFF
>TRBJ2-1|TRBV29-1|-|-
TGCAGCGTTGCGGGATACCGCTACAATGAGCAGTTCTTC
CSVAGYRYNEQFF
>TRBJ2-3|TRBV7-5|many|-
-
CISVPETGTGTDTQYF
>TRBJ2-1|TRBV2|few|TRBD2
TGTGCCAGCAGTGAAGCACCACTAGCGGGGGGTTTGGGTGAGCAGTTCTTC
CASSEAPLAGGLGEQFF
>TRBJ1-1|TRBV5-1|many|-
TGCGCCAGCATAGACGTTAACACTGAAGCTTTCTTT
CASIDVNTEAFF
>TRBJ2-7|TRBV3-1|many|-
TGTGCCAGCAGCCAAGAACCGGCCTTGAGCTCCTACGAGCAGTACTTC
CASSQEPALSSYEQYF
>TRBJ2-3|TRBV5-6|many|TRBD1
TGTGCCAGCAGCTTACGACTGACAGGGGCCACAGATACGCAGTATTTT
CASSLRLTGATDTQYF
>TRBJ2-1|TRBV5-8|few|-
TGTGCCAGCAAGGTCCTTAGCTCCTACAATGAGCAGTTCTTC
CASKVLSSYNEQFF
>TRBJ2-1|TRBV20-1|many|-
TGCAGTGCTAGAGATCTGGACGGGAAAAGGTATGAGCAGTTCTTC
CSARDLDGKRYEQFF